A selection of T cell receptor beta chains follows, all from one sample in a study of shared clonotypes between healthy human individuals. TCRdb's copy holds only in-frame clones and misses some; the assay was immunoSEQ multiplex PCR. Seen here are more than 850,000 clones, approximately 80% observed once, and the top ten hold about 0.52%. Source material: memory CD4+ T cells from PBMCs. The receptors here all came from a man aged 18 to 29 in good health. Some clones in this sample may be carry-over from other donors' samples. Each CDR3 is given with its conserved first and last residue. The order of the fields is clone size, V gene, J gene, D gene, CDR3 DNA, CDR3 protein. The D gene is left open where the match is weak. Clone size is stated in some rows and not others, as once, few, many or a class when expanded.

.	TRBV11-2	TRBJ2-1	TRBD2	TGTGCCAGCAGCCCCCGACTAGCGGCGCTCTACAATGAGCAGTTCTTC	CASSPRLAALYNEQFF
.	TRBV2	TRBJ1-1	.	TGTGCCAGCAGTGAAGAGTTGGCGGCTGAAGCTTTCTTT	CASSEELAAEAFF
.	TRBV7-2	TRBJ1-2	.	TGTGCCAGCAGGGGAACAGGAGCTATCGTATATGGCTACACCTTC	CASRGTGAIVYGYTF
.	TRBV28	TRBJ2-1	TRBD1	TGTGCCAGCAGTTCTCAGTCCTTAAAAACAGGGGTCCGAGAGCAGTTCTTC	CASSSQSLKTGVREQFF
.	TRBV5-4	TRBJ2-1	.	TGTGCCAGCAGCCTTACAGCTTTAGAGCAGTTCTTC	CASSLTALEQFF
many	TRBV11-2	TRBJ1-1	TRBD1	TGTGCCAGCAGCTTAGATCGGGACAGGGGGAACACTGAAGCTTTCTTT	CASSLDRDRGNTEAFF
.	TRBV28	TRBJ2-7	.	TGTGCCAGCAGTACCACTAGATACGAGCAGTACTTC	CASSTTRYEQYF
.	TRBV7-2	TRBJ2-7	.	TGTGCCAGCAGCGGACAGATCGGCTCCTACGAGCAGTACTTC	CASSGQIGSYEQYF
.	TRBV7-7	TRBJ2-2	TRBD1	TGTGCCAGCAGCCCACGGACAGGGAGCCCAAACACCGGGGAGCTGTTTTTT	CASSPRTGSPNTGELFF
.	TRBV28	TRBJ2-3	.	TGTGCCAGCAGTTCCCCAGACACAGATACGCAGTATTTT	CASSSPDTDTQYF
few	TRBV11-1	TRBJ2-1	.	TGTGCCAGCAAAACAGCTTACAATGAGCAGTTCTTC	CASKTAYNEQFF
.	TRBV5-6	TRBJ1-2	.	TGTGCCAGCAGCCAAGGGACGACCTCTATCTATGGCTACACCTTC	CASSQGTTSIYGYTF
.	TRBV28	TRBJ2-1	.	TGTGCCAGCGGGGAATACAATGAGCAGTTCTTC	CASGEYNEQFF
.	TRBV18	TRBJ2-3	TRBD2	TGTGCCAGCTCACCGCGGGAGTGGAACACAGATACGCAGTATTTT	CASSPREWNTDTQYF
.	TRBV6-6	TRBJ1-4	.	TGTGCCAGCAGTCCAAGGGAGATCTCTTCACTGTTTTTT	CASSPREISSLFF
.	TRBV6-5	TRBJ2-1	TRBD2	TGTGCCAGCAGTTCCCTACTAGCGGGAAACAATGAGCAGTTCTTC	CASSSLLAGNNEQFF
.	TRBV25-1	TRBJ1-3	.	TGTGCCAGCAGGGATACCTACTCTGGAAACACCATATATTTT	CASRDTYSGNTIYF
.	TRBV11-2	TRBJ1-5	TRBD1	TGTGCCAGCAGTCCCGGGACAGGGGGCCAGCCCCAGCATTTT	CASSPGTGGQPQHF
.	TRBV5-1	TRBJ2-7	.	TGCGCCAGCAGCTTGGCCGTCGGAACAGCTGCTGTGTACGAGCAGTACTTC	CASSLAVGTAAVYEQYF
.	TRBV27	TRBJ2-3	.	TGTGCCAGCAGTCAGACTAGATATCATACGCAGTATTTT	CASSQTRYHTQYF
.	TRBV11-1	TRBJ2-3	.	TGTGCCAGCAGCCCGTTAGCTACAGATACGCAGTATTTT	CASSPLATDTQYF
.	TRBV30	TRBJ1-2	.	TGTGCCTGGAGTGTCGTCAGAAACTATGGCTACACCTTC	CAWSVVRNYGYTF
.	TRBV6-1	TRBJ1-1	.	TGTGCCAGCAGGCGAGGTTTGGTGAACACTGAAGCTTTCTTT	CASRRGLVNTEAFF
many	TRBV2	TRBJ2-1	.	TGTGCCAGCACGACCGAGTCCTACAATGAGCAGTTCTTC	CASTTESYNEQFF
.	TRBV7-2	TRBJ2-6	.	TGTGCCAGCAGCCGCACCTACTCATCAGCCTCCAACGTCCTGACTTTC	CASSRTYSSASNVLTF
many	TRBV4-1	TRBJ2-7	.	TGCGCCAGCAGCCAAGATCTCCGCGGGCAGGGGTTGGGGGAGCAGTACTTC	CASSQDLRGQGLGEQYF
.	TRBV5-1	TRBJ1-1	.	TGCGCCAGCAGCTTTTCGGGCCTCAACGGGGCCACTGAAGCTTTCTTT	CASSFSGLNGATEAFF
.	TRBV11-2	TRBJ1-3	.	TGTGCCAGCAGCCCGGCGTCTGGAAACACCATATATTTT	CASSPASGNTIYF
.	TRBV10-3	TRBJ2-5	.	TGTGCCATCAGTGAGTCGTCGTGGGGGCTAGACATCCAAGAGACCCAGTACTTC	CAISESSWGLDIQETQYF
.	TRBV5-1	TRBJ2-2	TRBD2	TGCGCCAGCAGCGGACTAGCAACCGGGGAGCTGTTTTTT	CASSGLATGELFF
.	TRBV11-2	TRBJ2-5	TRBD2	TGTGCCAGCAGCTCTCAATCAGGACTAGCGGGAGAGACCCAGTACTTC	CASSSQSGLAGETQYF
.	TRBV7-9	TRBJ2-7	.	TGTGCCAGCAGCTTCATGGCCGGCAGGAGAACTTCCTACGAGCAGTACTTC	CASSFMAGRRTSYEQYF
.	TRBV11-2	TRBJ1-5	.	TGTGCCAGCAGCTTAGCGGGAAGGGATCAGCCCCAGCATTTT	CASSLAGRDQPQHF
once	TRBV29-1	TRBJ2-7	TRBD1	TGCAGCGTTGCGTCAGGGGGCTTAAACGAGCAGTACTTC	CSVASGGLNEQYF
.	TRBV20-1	TRBJ2-3	.	TGCAGTCCCGAGGGGTATGGCACGCAGTATTTT	CSPEGYGTQYF
few	TRBV28	TRBJ1-2	TRBD1	TGTGCCAGCAGTTGGGGACAGGCCAACTATGGCTACACCTTC	CASSWGQANYGYTF
.	TRBV18	TRBJ2-5	.	TGTGCCAGTACAGGGTCCCAAGAGACCCAGTACTTC	CASTGSQETQYF